The clone carrying this T cell receptor (beta chain) appeared a few times. The sample is drawn from a study of CD8+ T cells in alopecia areata. Extracted RNA was reverse transcribed, and the resulting cDNA served as sequencing template. Method: immunoSEQ multiplex PCR; TCRdb's copy keeps in-frame clones and lacks some. Of 100,000 to 150,000 clones detected, 49% appear once; the ten largest clones hold roughly a sixth. Trimming left V 2 bases short and J 1 base short, with 11 bases between. The CDR3 extends over 16 amino acids. Per germline, CDR1 SEHNR and CDR2 FQNEAQ (reference sequence). The specimen was CD8+ T cells sorted from blood, collected at week 0. This sequence was found in a human donor with alopecia areata. This chain links TRBV7-9 with TRBJ2-2; D may correspond to TRBD1 or TRBD2 (5 bases each). The CDR3 protein is CASSLRGAGNTGELFF. Written as DNA, the CDR3 is TGTGCCAGCAGCTTAAGAGGGGCCGGGAACACCGGGGAGCTGTTTTTT.